These 4 T cell receptor beta chains originate from one sample sequenced in a study of cytomegalovirus exposure and HLA in healthy donors. The PCR contained 60 Vbeta and 13 Jbeta primers. TCRdb's table, derived via immunoSEQ multiplex PCR, lists solely in-frame clones and lacks some. Here the sample spans almost 200,000 clones, roughly 77% being singletons. Sequenced input: PBMCs. Source of these receptors: a male donor in good health and CMV-seropositive.

This clone occurred once. The V and J genes are TRBV7-2 and TRBJ2-4, with 8 bases fitting TRBD2. The J segment lost 3 bases and the V segment lost 5 bases, leaving 6 bases of the junction unmatched. Germline V CDR1 and CDR2: SGHTA, FQGNSA. This CDR3 region has 15 residues. The CDR3 spells CASSPETSDKNIQYF. The CDR3 DNA is TGTGCCAGCAGCCCGGAGACTAGCGACAAAAACATTCAGTACTTC.

This chain connects TRBV5-1 to TRBJ1-5; D gene unclear. This CDR3 spans 13 amino acids. Germline V lookup: CDR1 SGHRS, CDR2 YFSETQ. V lost 0 bases and J 3 bases, leaving 4 bases between the germline ends. CDR3 nucleotides: TGCGCCAGCAGCTTGGACACCAATCAGCCCCAGCATTTT. Its translation: CASSLDTNQPQHF.

This chain links TRBV5-6 with TRBJ2-7; 8 bases line up with TRBD1. CDR1 is SGHDT and CDR2 is YYEEEE in the germline V gene. After removal of 4 bases from V and 6 bases from J, the junction contained 6 bases not matched to a gene. The CDR3 runs 13 residues. CDR3 protein: CASSPDRVGEQYF. The DNA of the CDR3 is TGTGCCAGCAGCCCGGACAGGGTAGGCGAGCAGTACTTC.

This clone was recorded a few times. The chain has TRBV9 and TRBJ2-3; D is unclear. Germline CDR1 reads SGDLS; CDR2 reads YYNGEE. CDR3 length: 12 residues. V lost 0 bases and J lost 3, with 2 bases in between. CDR3 nucleotide sequence: TGTGCCAGCAGCGTAGTAACAGATACGCAGTATTTT. Amino acids: CASSVVTDTQYF.